The 22 T cell receptor beta chains given below trace back to one sample, sequenced in a study of T cells in women clearing cervical HPV infection. Method: immunoSEQ multiplex PCR; TCRdb's copy keeps in-frame clones and lacks some. Its clone listing holds about 22,000 clones. Source material: blood buffy coat. The receptors derive from a woman between 18 and 70 years old with a cervical HPV16 infection that either progressed to CIN3+ or cleared (not recorded which).

With respect to this clone: The read ends 3 residues early relative to the CDR3; the germline J gene fills the gap. This chain joins TRBV13 and TRBJ2-1, with D unclear. Per the germline V gene, CDR1 is PRHDT and CDR2 is FYEKMQ (reference sequence). V lost 0 bases, J lost 4 bases, and 10 bases lay in between. This CDR3 contains 15 residues. CDR3: CASSLGQKFYNEQFF. The CDR3 bases that were read are TGTGCCAGCAGCTTAGGCCAGAAGTTTTACAATGAG.

Concerning this clone itself: The read falls 3 residues short of the CDR3 end, and the missing part is taken from the germline J gene. The chain employs TRBV7-9 and TRBJ1-1; 7 positions match TRBD1. CDR1 and CDR2 from the germline V gene are SEHNR and FQNEAQ (reference sequence). This CDR3 contains 15 residues. The CDR3 loop is CASSLDRGFQETAFF. Partial CDR3 DNA: TGTGCCAGCAGCTTAGACAGGGGTTTTCAAGAGACC.

Of note for this clone: The read stops 3 residues short of the end of the CDR3; the missing end is completed from the germline J gene. The chain links TRBV5-6 to TRBJ1-2; D unresolved. Germline CDR1 is SGHDT and CDR2 is YYEEEE. The CDR3 spans 13 residues. The CDR3 DNA, read in part, is TGTGCCAGCAGCTTGCCCCACAGCTACGAC. As protein: CASSLPHSYD. The CDR3 reads in full as CASSLPHSYDYTF.

As to this clone: The CDR3 end lies 3 residues beyond the end of the read and is filled in from the germline J gene. This sequence joins TRBV7-6 and TRBJ2-2; no firm D call. The germline V gene encodes CDR1 SGHVS and CDR2 FNYEAQ. Trimming shortened V by 3 bases and J by 5 bases, and 7 bases separated the two germline ends. This CDR3 spans 13 amino acids. Incomplete CDR3 DNA: TGTGCCAGCAGCTTCGGGTCTACCGGGGAG. The encoded protein is CASSFGSTGE. The CDR3 as a whole reads CASSFGSTGELFF.

This clone ranks as medium-sized (0.01 to 0.1%) in terms of frequency. The CDR3 goes on 3 residues after the read ends, and that part is filled in from the germline J gene. J is TRBJ2-2 and V is TRBV7-3; maybe TRBD1 (6 bases). The germline V gene encodes CDR1 SGHTA and CDR2 FQGTGA. The V and J ends lost 5 bases and 2 bases respectively, with 15 bases between them. The CDR3 spans 16 residues. The CDR3 protein is CASSRMGALNTGELFF. CDR3 DNA, as far as it was read: TGTGCCAGCAGCCGCATGGGGGCATTAAACACCGGGGAG.

A note on this clone: The read gets to within 3 residues of the CDR3 end, and the germline J gene fills in the rest. This rearrangement joins TRBV19 to TRBJ2-7; 10 nucleotides agree with TRBD1. This CDR3 has 14 residues. Germline trimming cut 6 bases from V and 6 bases from J; bases unmatched to any gene: 8. Germline V gene lookup returns CDR1 LNHDA and CDR2 SQIVND (reference sequence). The sequenced CDR3 bases are TGTGCCAGTAGGAGGACAGGGGGTGGTGGCGAG. Translation: CASRRTGGGGE. The CDR3 as a whole reads CASRRTGGGGEQYF.

Turning to this clone: The sequenced fragment ends 3 residues before the CDR3 boundary, so the rest is inferred from the germline J gene. The same CDR3 can be traced to other DNA sequences in this sample. This chain uses TRBV5-1 with TRBJ2-2, with 9 bases matching TRBD1. V lost 3 bases and J lost 5; bases outside the gene matches: 8. CDR3 length: 16 residues. The germline V gene encodes CDR1 SGHRS and CDR2 YFSETQ. CDR3 DNA, as far as it was read: TGCGCCAGCAGCTATTACAGGGGGCTAGAAACCGGGGAG. Protein: CASSYYRGLETGE. The whole CDR3 sequence is CASSYYRGLETGELFF.

Note on this clone: The sequence runs out 3 residues before the end of the CDR3; the remainder is reconstructed from the germline J gene. The rearrangement uses TRBV5-1 and TRBJ1-5, with TRBD1 matching 8 bases. The germline gives CDR1 SGHRS, CDR2 YFSETQ. V lost 3 bases to trimming and J lost 5 bases; unmatched junction nucleotides: 4. The CDR3 loop spans 14 amino acids. The covered CDR3 bases are TGCGCCAGCAGCTCCACAGGGGGAGATCAGCCC. Protein product: CASSSTGGDQP. The entire CDR3 protein is CASSSTGGDQPQHF.

As concerns this clone: The read falls 3 residues short of the CDR3 end, and the missing part is taken from the germline J gene. The rearrangement links TRBV20-1 to TRBJ1-2, with a possible D match to TRBD1 (6 bases). The CDR3 has 14 amino acids. V lost 4 bases to trimming and J lost 4 bases, with 16 bases between them. The germline V gene has CDR1 DFQATT and CDR2 SNEGSKA (reference sequence). The CDR3: CSATLPQGVYGYTF. The DNA read from the CDR3 is TGCAGTGCTACTCTACCACAGGGCGTCTATGGC.

On this clone itself: The read is 3 residues too short to cover the CDR3 end, so that end is filled in from the germline J gene. This chain uses TRBV7-9 with TRBJ2-4; 9 nucleotides line up with TRBD1. CDR1 is SEHNR and CDR2 is FQNEAQ in the germline V gene (reference sequence). The CDR3 loop spans 12 amino acids. The CDR3 here is CASSGTGSGQYF. The sequenced part of the CDR3 DNA is TGTGCCAGCAGCGGGACAGGGAGCGGT.

The CDR3 bases that were read are TGTGCCAGCTCACGGACAGCTAACACTGAA. Translation: CASSRTANTE. The CDR3 in full is CASSRTANTEAFF. The rearrangement uses TRBV18 and TRBJ1-1; D possibly corresponds to TRBD1 (6 bases). With the read ending 3 residues before the CDR3 end, the germline J gene is used to fill in that end. This CDR3 is built from 13 residues. Trimming stripped 4 bases from V and 2 bases from J, with 8 bases between. CDR1 and CDR2 from the germline V gene are KGHSH and LQKENI.

Of note for this clone: From the germline J gene comes the end of the CDR3, since the read stops 3 residues before it. The chain has TRBV19 and TRBJ2-1, with 8 bases aligning to TRBD2. This CDR3 region has 15 residues. The V gene end was trimmed by 7 bases and the J gene end by 3 bases; junction bases not matched to a gene: 8. CDR1 LNHDA and CDR2 SQIVND come from the germline V gene (reference sequence). This chain's CDR3 is CASTGGDLFYNEQFF. The covered CDR3 bases are TGTGCCAGTACGGGAGGGGATCTTTTCTACAATGAG.

Regarding this clone: Read coverage stops 3 residues before the CDR3 terminus; the germline J gene supplies the remainder. The chain uses TRBV10-3 and TRBJ1-2, with 8 bases that match TRBD1. From germline, CDR1 is ENHRY and CDR2 SYGVKD. V dropped 3 bases and J dropped 6; count of bases not matched to a gene: 6. CDR3 length equals 14 residues. The sequenced CDR3 bases are TGTGCCATCAGTGATGTGGGACAGGTCGATGGC. Protein: CAISDVGQVDG. In full, the CDR3 reads CAISDVGQVDGYTF.

Points on this clone: The read terminates 3 residues ahead of where the CDR3 ends, so the germline J gene completes it. The chain employs TRBV11-2 and TRBJ2-3; TRBD2 aligns across 8 bases. The V segment lost 3 bases and the J segment 0 bases; nucleotides outside the gene matches: 2. CDR3 length: 15 amino acids. The germline CDR1 and CDR2 sequences are SGHAT and FQNNGV. CDR3 protein: CASSLRGVSTDTQYF. The CDR3 DNA, read in part, is TGTGCCAGCAGCTTGCGGGGGGTTAGCACAGATACG.

Note on this clone: The CDR3 end lies 3 residues beyond the end of the read and is filled in from the germline J gene. The chain combines TRBV7-6 with TRBJ2-7, with a tentative D call TRBD1 (6 bases). Germline V lookup: CDR1 SGHVS, CDR2 FNYEAQ. V was shortened by 3 bases and J by 2 bases, with 11 bases between the two germline ends. The CDR3 totals 14 residues. The covered CDR3 bases are TGTGCCAGCAGCTTGAGCCAGGGGCCCTACGAG. It translates to CASSLSQGPYE. The full CDR3 reads CASSLSQGPYEQYF.

For this clone: The CDR3 goes on 3 residues after the read ends, and that part is filled in from the germline J gene. The chain links TRBV5-1 to TRBJ2-2; weak D call: TRBD1 (6 bases). Trimming took 0 bases from V and 5 from J, leaving 11 bases between them. The CDR3 is 15 amino acids. CDR1 and CDR2 (germline): SGHRS, YFSETQ. The CDR3 DNA, read in part, is TGCGCCAGCAGCTTGGAGGGGGATAATACCGGGGAG. Translated, it gives CASSLEGDNTGE. The entire CDR3 is CASSLEGDNTGELFF.

With respect to this clone: The CDR3 end is not reached by the read, which stops 3 residues before it; the germline J gene fills it in. The chain recombines TRBV28 with TRBJ1-5; TRBD1 agrees at 7 bases. Trimming removed 6 bases from V and 9 bases from J; junction bases left unmatched: 11. This CDR3 region has 14 residues. Germline V gene sequence: CDR1 MDHEN, CDR2 SYDVKM. CDR3 DNA (partial): TGTGCCAGCAGAACGGGACAGATCCTGTGGCCC. It translates to CASRTGQILWP. The complete CDR3 protein is CASRTGQILWPQHF.

With respect to this clone: The read comes to an end 3 residues before the CDR3 does, leaving the germline J gene to fill in the end. The chain has TRBV2 and TRBJ1-5; D not resolved. The CDR3 has 12 residues. Trimming took off 4 bases at V and 6 bases at J, with 7 bases between the two ends. In germline, CDR1 is SNHLY, CDR2 FYNNEI. The CDR3 sequence is CASSVKGQPQHF. The part of the CDR3 DNA that was read is TGTGCCAGCAGTGTGAAGGGTCAGCCC.

CDR3 in amino acids: CASSSGGNSYEQYF. Partial CDR3 DNA: TGCGCCAGCAGCTCTGGGGGCAACTCCTACGAG. V gene TRBV5-1 combines with J gene TRBJ2-7; a weak D match, TRBD1 (6 bases). The missing CDR3 end, 3 residues past where the read stops, is filled in from the germline J gene. The length of the CDR3 is 14 residues. Germline CDR1 SGHRS, CDR2 YFSETQ. V lost 3 bases and J lost 0, with 10 bases in between.

Details on this clone: The CDR3 end lies 3 residues beyond the end of the read and is filled in from the germline J gene. This rearrangement joins TRBV7-6 to TRBJ2-7; 10 positions match TRBD1. Germline CDR1 and CDR2: SGHVS and FNYEAQ. V shed 5 bases and J 3 bases; nucleotides not matched to a gene: 7. The CDR3 has 15 residues. The CDR3 here is CASSEAGTGVYEQYF. Partial CDR3 DNA: TGTGCCAGCAGCGAAGCCGGGACAGGGGTCTACGAG. Variable domain in full (rest from reference TRBV7-6 and TRBJ2-7): GAGVSQSPRYKVTKRGQDVALRCDPISGHVSLYWYRQALGQGPEFLTYFNYEAQQDKSGLPNDRFSAERPEGSISTLTIQRTEQRDSAMYRCASSEAGTGVYEQYFGPGTRLTVT.

With respect to this clone: The DNA ends 3 residues before the CDR3 does, and the rest of the CDR3 is filled in from the germline J gene. The genes are TRBV7-9 and TRBJ2-3; 7 bases map to TRBD1. This CDR3 spans 15 amino acids. V lost 4 bases and J lost 2; bases outside the gene matches: 6. Germline V gene sequence: CDR1 SEHNR, CDR2 FQNEAQ (reference sequence). The part of the CDR3 DNA that was read is TGTGCCAGCAGCTCCCGGGACAGCCCCACAGATACG. Its translation is CASSSRDSPTDT. The complete CDR3 protein is CASSSRDSPTDTQYF.

Worth noting for this clone: The sequence runs out 3 residues before the end of the CDR3; the remainder is reconstructed from the germline J gene. J is TRBJ2-7 and V is TRBV14; the match to TRBD2 covers 12 bases. Germline CDR1 is SGHDN and CDR2 is FVKESK. Trimming removed 2 bases from V and 2 bases from J; junction bases left unmatched: 4. This CDR3 spans 16 amino acids. The CDR3 protein is CASSQLLAGGTYEQYF. The DNA read from the CDR3 is TGTGCCAGCAGCCAACTACTAGCGGGGGGCACCTACGAG.